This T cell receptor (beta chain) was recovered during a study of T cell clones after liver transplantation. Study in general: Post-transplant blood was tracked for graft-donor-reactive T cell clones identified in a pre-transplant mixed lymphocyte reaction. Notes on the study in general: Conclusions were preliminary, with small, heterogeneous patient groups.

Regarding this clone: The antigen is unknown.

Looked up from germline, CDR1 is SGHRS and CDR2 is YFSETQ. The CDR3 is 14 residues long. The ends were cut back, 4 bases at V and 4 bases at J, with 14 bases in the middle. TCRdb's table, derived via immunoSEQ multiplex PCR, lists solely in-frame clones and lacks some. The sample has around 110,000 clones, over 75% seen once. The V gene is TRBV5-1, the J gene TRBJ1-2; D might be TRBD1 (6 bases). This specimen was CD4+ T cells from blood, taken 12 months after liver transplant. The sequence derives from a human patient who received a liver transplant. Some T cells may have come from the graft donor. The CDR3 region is CASSLEGGSYGYTF. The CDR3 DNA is TGCGCCAGCAGCCTAGAAGGGGGTTCCTATGGCTACACCTTC.